What follows are 15 T cell receptor beta chains derived from one specimen sequenced in a study of T cell responses to AZD1222 COVID-19 vaccine. Assay: immunoSEQ multiplex PCR; the TCRdb copy retains only in-frame clones and omits some. Of 150,000 or so clones in the sample, approximately 90% are singletons; the top ten hold 4.5% to 6.5%. The sample consisted of peripheral blood, taken on day 0 of AZD1222 vaccination. These receptors were taken from an adult in good health.

The chain employs TRBV9 and TRBJ2-1; D is perhaps TRBD2 (5 bases). V was trimmed by 3 bases and J by 4 bases, leaving 11 bases between them. CDR3 length: 14 residues. Germline loops: CDR1 SGDLS, CDR2 YYNGEE. CDR3 residues: CASSDTSSYNEQFF. For the CDR3, the DNA is TGTGCCAGCAGCGATACTAGTTCTTACAATGAGCAGTTCTTC.

This clone was found once. The chain is built from TRBV7-7 and TRBJ1-1; unclear D gene. Deletions cut 2 bases from V and 2 bases from J, with 6 bases between. The CDR3 contains 13 residues. Germline V gene data show CDR1 as SSHAT and CDR2 as FNYEAQ (reference sequence). The CDR3 loop reads CASSLTGNTEAFF. The CDR3 nucleotides are TGTGCCAGCAGCTTAACGGGTAACACTGAAGCTTTCTTT. The full variable domain, rest sourced from reference TRBV7-7 and TRBJ1-1, is GAGVSQSPRYKVTKRGQDVTLRCDPISSHATLYWYQQALGQGPEFLTYFNYEAQPDKSGLPSDRFSAERPEGSISTLTIQRTEQRDSAMYRCASSLTGNTEAFFGQGTRLTVV.

The genes are TRBV7-9 and TRBJ2-5; 11 nucleotides line up with TRBD2. Germline CDR1 and CDR2: SEHNR and FQNEAQ (reference sequence). V lost 2 bases to trimming and J lost 0 bases; unmatched junction nucleotides: 8. The CDR3 has 18 residues. CDR3 residues: CASSLQGLAVTYQETQYF. The CDR3 DNA follows: TGTGCCAGCAGCTTACAGGGACTAGCGGTTACGTACCAAGAGACCCAGTACTTC.

The V gene is TRBV25-1, the J gene TRBJ1-5; maybe TRBD1 (5 bases). The V gene's germline CDR1 is MGHDK and CDR2 SYGVNS. The ends were cut back, 3 bases at V and 7 bases at J, with 13 bases in the middle. This CDR3 is 14 amino acids long. The CDR3 DNA reads as TGTGCCAGCAGTGATACTTCGGGGACGCAGCCCCAGCATTTT. This translates into CASSDTSGTQPQHF.

This clone was picked up one time. This sequence joins TRBV18 and TRBJ1-2; D unresolved. The CDR3 is made up of 16 amino acids. The V end was cut by 3 bases, the J end by 0 bases, with 14 bases between. The germline gives CDR1 KGHSH, CDR2 LQKENI. In DNA form, the CDR3 reads TGTGCCAGCTCACCCTACTCGGTCCGAGCTAACTATGGCTACACCTTC. It specifies CASSPYSVRANYGYTF.

This chain joins TRBV11-2 and TRBJ2-1; TRBD2 might be the D (6 bases). Trimming shortened V by 2 bases and J by 6 bases, and 14 bases separated the two germline ends. This CDR3 spans 15 amino acids. The germline V gene has CDR1 SGHAT and CDR2 FQNNGV. CDR3 bases: TGTGCCAGCAGCTTACAATTCGCGGGGACCAATGAGCAGTTCTTC. Its protein product is CASSLQFAGTNEQFF. The variable domain in full, completed from reference TRBV11-2 and TRBJ2-1, reads EAGVAQSPRYKIIEKRQSVAFWCNPISGHATLYWYQQILGQGPKLLIQFQNNGVVDDSQLPKDRFSAERLKGVDSTLKIQPAKLEDSAVYLCASSLQFAGTNEQFFGPGTRLTVL.

The chain employs TRBV9 and TRBJ2-3; 9 bases match TRBD2. Trimming cost V 4 bases and J 1 base; bases outside gene matches: 4. CDR1 and CDR2 (germline): SGDLS, YYNGEE. This CDR3 spans 15 amino acids. The CDR3 sequence is CASSRRTSGTDTQYF. Written as DNA, the CDR3 is TGTGCCAGCAGCCGCAGGACTAGCGGCACAGATACGCAGTATTTT.

This chain connects TRBV5-1 to TRBJ2-2; 11 bases agree with TRBD2. Germline assignment: CDR1 SGHRS and CDR2 YFSETQ. The CDR3 extends over 19 amino acids. The V and J ends lost 0 bases and 0 bases, in that order; junction bases with no gene match: 7. CDR3 loop: CASSLAGTSGSPNTGELFF. The CDR3 DNA follows: TGCGCCAGCAGCTTGGCCGGGACTAGCGGCAGCCCGAACACCGGGGAGCTGTTTTTT.

The genes are TRBV6-1 and TRBJ2-1; D may be TRBD1 (6 bases). Trimming cost V 3 bases and J 8 bases, with 20 bases left between them. CDR3 length: 16 amino acids. Germline CDR1 reads MNHNS; CDR2 reads SASEGT. The CDR3 spells CASSDPGTRATHEQFF. In DNA, the CDR3 is TGTGCCAGCAGTGATCCCGGGACAAGGGCTACACATGAGCAGTTCTTC.

The chain recombines TRBV19 with TRBJ1-5; D gene unclear. The germline V gene has CDR1 LNHDA and CDR2 SQIVND (reference sequence). The CDR3 is 16 amino acids. Trimming left V 7 bases short and J 1 base short, with 17 bases between. The CDR3 DNA reads TGTGCCAGTATCCCCGAGGGAGGTCGGAGCAATCAGCCCCAGCATTTT. Encoded protein: CASIPEGGRSNQPQHF.

The chain recombines TRBV28 with TRBJ2-7; no definite D call. Germline V gene lookup returns CDR1 MDHEN and CDR2 SYDVKM. V lost 5 bases and J 5 bases, leaving 10 bases between the germline ends. This CDR3 is 12 amino acids long. CDR3 bases: TGTGCCAGCAGTATGGATCTCAACGAGCAGTACTTC. It is translated as CASSMDLNEQYF.

The DNA for the CDR3 is TGTGCCAGCAGGGACAGTGCTAGCTATGGCTACACCTTC. Its translation: CASRDSASYGYTF. The chain links TRBV2 to TRBJ1-2; D is perhaps TRBD1 (6 bases). The germline V gene encodes CDR1 SNHLY and CDR2 FYNNEI. Between the trimmed V and J ends, which lost 6 bases and 4 bases, there was a span of 12 bases. The CDR3 covers 13 residues.

V and J are TRBV7-6 and TRBJ2-5; the D is unclear. V lost 6 bases and J 5 bases, leaving 10 bases between the germline ends. CDR3 length: 12 amino acids. The germline gives CDR1 SGHVS, CDR2 FNYEAQ. The CDR3 DNA reads as TGTGCCAGCAGGTCTCCATCCGAGACCCAGTACTTC. It specifies CASRSPSETQYF.

The chain couples TRBV5-3 to TRBJ1-6, with D unresolved. TRBV5-3 is noted as an ORF with a role that remains uncertain. The V and J ends lost 0 bases and 10 bases respectively, with 11 bases between them. The CDR3 covers 14 residues. CDR3 DNA sequence: TGTGCCAGAAGCTTGGTGGGGTTTGAGTCACCCCTCCACTTT. It encodes CARSLVGFESPLHF.

This rearrangement joins TRBV21-1 to TRBJ1-4; the table assigns TRBD1, which was not confirmed against the DNA. TRBV21-1 represents a pseudogene. This CDR3 spans 16 amino acids. CDR3 sequence: CASSKVQGVHKEKLFF. The CDR3 nucleotides read TGTGCCAGCAGCAAAGTTCAGGGGGTGCATAAGGAAAAACTGTTTTTT.